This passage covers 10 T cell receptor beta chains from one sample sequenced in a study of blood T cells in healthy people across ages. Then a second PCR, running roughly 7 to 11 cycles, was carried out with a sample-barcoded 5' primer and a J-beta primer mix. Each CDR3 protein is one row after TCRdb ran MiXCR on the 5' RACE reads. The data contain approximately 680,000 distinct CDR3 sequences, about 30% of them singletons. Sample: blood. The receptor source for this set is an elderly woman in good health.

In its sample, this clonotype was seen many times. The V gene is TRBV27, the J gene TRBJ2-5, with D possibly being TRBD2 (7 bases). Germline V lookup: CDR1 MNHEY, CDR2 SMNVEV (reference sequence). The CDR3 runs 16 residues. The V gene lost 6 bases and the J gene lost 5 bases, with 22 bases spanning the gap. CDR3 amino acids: CASRDFSRGAWETQYF. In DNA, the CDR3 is TGTGCCAGCAGGGACTTCTCCCGGGGGGCCTGGGAGACCCAGTACTTC.

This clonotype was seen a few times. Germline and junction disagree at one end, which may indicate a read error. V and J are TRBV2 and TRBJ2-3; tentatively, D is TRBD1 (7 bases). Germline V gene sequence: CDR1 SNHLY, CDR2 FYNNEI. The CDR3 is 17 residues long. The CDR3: CAGSVFGGGPGTDTQYF. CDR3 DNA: TGTGCCGGCAGTGTATTTGGAGGGGGCCCCGGCACAGATACGCAGTATTTT.

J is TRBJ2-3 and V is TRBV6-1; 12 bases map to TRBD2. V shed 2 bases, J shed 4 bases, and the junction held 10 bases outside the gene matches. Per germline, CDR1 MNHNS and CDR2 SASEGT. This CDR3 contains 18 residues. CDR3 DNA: TGTGCCAGCAGTGAACTAGCGGGGGGGCCTTTAGGCTCAGATACGCAGTATTTT. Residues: CASSELAGGPLGSDTQYF.

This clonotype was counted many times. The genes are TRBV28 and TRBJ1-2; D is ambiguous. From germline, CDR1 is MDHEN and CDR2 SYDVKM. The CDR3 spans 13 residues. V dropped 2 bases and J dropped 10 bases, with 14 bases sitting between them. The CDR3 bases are TGTGCCAGCAGTTTAAGAGAGAATACTGTCTACACCTTC. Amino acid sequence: CASSLRENTVYTF.

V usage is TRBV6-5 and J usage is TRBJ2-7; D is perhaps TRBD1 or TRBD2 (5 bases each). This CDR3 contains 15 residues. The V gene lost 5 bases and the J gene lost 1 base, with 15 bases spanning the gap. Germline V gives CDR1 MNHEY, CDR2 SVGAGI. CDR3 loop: CASSPWDGFSYEQYF. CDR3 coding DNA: TGTGCCAGCAGTCCCTGGGACGGATTTTCCTACGAGCAGTACTTC.

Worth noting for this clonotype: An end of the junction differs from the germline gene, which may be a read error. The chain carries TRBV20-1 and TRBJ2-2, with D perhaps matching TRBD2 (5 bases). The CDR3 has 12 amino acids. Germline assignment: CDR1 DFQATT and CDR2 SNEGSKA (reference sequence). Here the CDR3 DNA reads TGCGGTGCGGGCCAGGACACCGGGGAGCTGTTTTTT. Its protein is CGAGQDTGELFF.

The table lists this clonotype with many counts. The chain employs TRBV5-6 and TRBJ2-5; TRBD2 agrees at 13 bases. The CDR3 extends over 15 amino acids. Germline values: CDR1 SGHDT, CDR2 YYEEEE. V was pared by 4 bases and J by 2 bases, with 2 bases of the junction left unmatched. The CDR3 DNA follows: TGTGCCAGCAGCCGACTAGCGGGGGGTCAAGAGACCCAGTACTTC. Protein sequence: CASSRLAGGQETQYF.

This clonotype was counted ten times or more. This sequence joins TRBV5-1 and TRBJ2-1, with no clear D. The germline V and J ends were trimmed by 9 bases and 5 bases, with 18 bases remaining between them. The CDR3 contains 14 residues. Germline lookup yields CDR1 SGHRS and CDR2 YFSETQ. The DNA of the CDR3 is TGCGCCACCTCCCGGCAGGCTTCTAACAATGAGCAGTTCTTC. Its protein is CATSRQASNNEQFF. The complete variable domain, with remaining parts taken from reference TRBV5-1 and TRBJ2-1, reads KAGVTQTPRYLIKTRGQQVTLSCSPISGHRSVSWYQQTPGQGLQFLFEYFSETQRNKGNFPGRFSGRQFSNSRSEMNVSTLELGDSALYLCATSRQASNNEQFFGPGTRLTVL.

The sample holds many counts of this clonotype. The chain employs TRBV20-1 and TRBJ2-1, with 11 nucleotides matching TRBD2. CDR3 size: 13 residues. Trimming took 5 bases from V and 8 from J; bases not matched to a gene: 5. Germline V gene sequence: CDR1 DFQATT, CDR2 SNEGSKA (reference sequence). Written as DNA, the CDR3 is TGCAGTGCTCCGGGACTAGCGGATCATGAGCAGTTCTTC. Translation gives CSAPGLADHEQFF.

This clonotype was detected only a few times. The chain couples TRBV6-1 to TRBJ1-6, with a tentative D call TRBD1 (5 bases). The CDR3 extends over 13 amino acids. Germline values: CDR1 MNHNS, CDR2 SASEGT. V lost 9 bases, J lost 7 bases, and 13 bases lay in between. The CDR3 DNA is TGTGCCAGTGAGGGACCCCCCAATTCACCCCTCCACTTT. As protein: CASEGPPNSPLHF.